Listed below are T cell receptor beta chains from one sample, sequenced in a study of Ad26.COV2.S vaccination and SARS-CoV-2 variants. Using immunoSEQ multiplex PCR, the repertoire was profiled, and TCRdb retains in-frame clones only, with some absent. The repertoire holds about 440,000 clones, 90% seen once, with roughly 4.3% in the top ten. This specimen consisted of peripheral blood, obtained in a trial of Ad26.COV2.S vaccine versus placebo. These TCRs come from a person between 18 and 65 years old who received the Ad26.COV2.S COVID-19 vaccine or a placebo. CDR3s leave out the opening cysteine and the closing phenylalanine or tryptophan.

J gene	V gene	CDR3 protein
TRBJ2-7	TRBV19	ASSIKAGGPNRHEQY
TRBJ2-7	TRBV10-3	AISSGLAAYEQY
TRBJ2-6	TRBV5-1	ASSASGSSGANVLT
TRBJ2-3	TRBV5-6	ASSLAGGPEDTQY
TRBJ2-7	TRBV12-3/TRBV12-4	ASSRGLGYEQY
TRBJ1-4	TRBV15	ATSRDLSGTANEKLF
TRBJ1-1	TRBV11-2	ASSLSGSNTEAF
TRBJ2-7	TRBV11-2	ASSLRLWGGSFGGQY
TRBJ2-7	TRBV29-1	SVESRDSPTYEQY
TRBJ1-3	TRBV10-3	AISRQGLRGAGNTIY
TRBJ1-1	TRBV7-2	ASSLVEVGEAF
TRBJ2-2	TRBV10-3	AISESKPLAGAGELF
TRBJ2-6	TRBV5-1	ASSLALGPGANVLT
TRBJ2-1	TRBV11-2	ASSSTGGGWQF
TRBJ2-3	TRBV4-1	ASSQDERGSLADTQY
TRBJ1-2	TRBV2	ASSRAGGAIGYT
TRBJ2-1	TRBV18	ASSPSGGAYNEQF
TRBJ2-1	TRBV9	ASSVEGLAGSEQF
TRBJ1-3	TRBV6-5	ASRLPGVDGNTIY